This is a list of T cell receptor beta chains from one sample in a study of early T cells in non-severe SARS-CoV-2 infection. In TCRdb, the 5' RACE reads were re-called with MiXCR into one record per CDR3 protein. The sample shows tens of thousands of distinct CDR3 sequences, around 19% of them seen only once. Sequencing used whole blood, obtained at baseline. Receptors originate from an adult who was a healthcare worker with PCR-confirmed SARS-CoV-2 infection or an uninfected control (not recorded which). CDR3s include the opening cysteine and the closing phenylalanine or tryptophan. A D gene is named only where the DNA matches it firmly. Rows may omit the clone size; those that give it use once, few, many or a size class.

CASSEDAYEQYF TGTGCCAGCAGTGAAGACGCCTACGAGCAGTACTTC - TRBV2 - TRBJ2-7
CASSLSSGGEDTQYF TGTGCCAGCAGTTTATCATCGGGGGGAGAAGATACGCAGTATTTT many TRBV28 TRBD2 TRBJ2-3
CASSLVDGGPYNEQFF TGTGCCAGCAGCTTAGTCGATGGCGGTCCCTACAATGAGCAGTTCTTC - TRBV7-9 - TRBJ2-1
CASSPLTGKTLGFF TGCGCCAGCAGTCCGCTGACGGGGAAGACCCTGGGGTTCTTC few TRBV5-1 - TRBJ2-1
CASNRQNYGYTF TGTGCCAGCAACAGGCAGAACTATGGCTACACCTTC - TRBV28 - TRBJ1-2
CASSKRDRSYNEQFF TGTGCCAGCAGCAAACGGGACAGGTCCTACAATGAGCAGTTCTTC many TRBV21-1 - TRBJ2-1
CASSDRGLAVNEQFF TGCGCCAGCAGTGACAGAGGGCTAGCTGTCAATGAGCAGTTCTTC - TRBV10-1 - TRBJ2-1
CASWGGNTIYF TGTGCCAGCTGGGGGGGGAACACCATATATTTT - TRBV6-1 - TRBJ1-3
CASSRGIFGSDYEQYF TGTGCCAGCAGCCGGGGGATTTTTGGTTCGGACTACGAGCAGTACTTC few TRBV7-8 - TRBJ2-7
CSAQVLAGFHGEQYF TGCAGTGCTCAGGTCCTAGCGGGGTTTCACGGCGAGCAGTACTTC many TRBV20-1 TRBD2 TRBJ2-7
CSASYAMTGPDEQYF TGCAGCGCCAGTTACGCGATGACAGGGCCTGACGAGCAGTACTTC few TRBV29-1 TRBD1 TRBJ2-7
CASSLSSAGGSYNEQFF TGTGCCAGCAGTTTATCCTCAGCGGGAGGGTCCTACAATGAGCAGTTCTTC few TRBV12-3/TRBV12-4 TRBD2 TRBJ2-1
CASSRDGTGGSGELFF TGCGCCAGCAGCCGAGACGGGACAGGGGGCTCCGGGGAGCTGTTTTTT few TRBV5-1 TRBD1 TRBJ2-2
CAISGTGNSYEQYF TGTGCCATCAGTGGGACAGGTAACTCCTACGAGCAGTACTTC - TRBV10-3 TRBD1 TRBJ2-7
CSAKTPSNQPQHF TGCAGTGCCAAGACACCTTCCAATCAGCCCCAGCATTTT few TRBV20-1 - TRBJ1-5
CASSQSGLVSTEAFF TGCGCCAGCAGCCAGTCCGGCTTGGTTTCCACTGAAGCTTTCTTT few TRBV4-1 - TRBJ1-1
CASSRDRASLNTEAFF TGTGCCAGCAGCAGGGACAGGGCTAGCTTGAACACTGAAGCTTTCTTT few TRBV7-8 TRBD1 TRBJ1-1
CASRRGNTEAFF TGTGCCAGCAGGAGAGGAAACACTGAAGCTTTCTTT - TRBV6-1 - TRBJ1-1
CASRYSGTGENIQYF TGTGCCAGCAGATATTCCGGGACAGGAGAAAACATTCAGTACTTC few TRBV12-3/TRBV12-4 TRBD1 TRBJ2-4
CSARGGQGNTEAFF TGCAGTGCTAGAGGGGGACAGGGGAACACTGAAGCTTTCTTT few TRBV20-1 TRBD1 TRBJ1-1
CASSLGGQTYNEQFF TGTGCCAGCAGCTTGGGGGGACAGACTTACAATGAGCAGTTCTTC - TRBV5-4 TRBD1 TRBJ2-1
CASSPRGTWGIDTQYF TGTGCCAGCAGCCCCAGAGGGACCTGGGGCATAGATACGCAGTATTTT few TRBV7-6 - TRBJ2-3
CASSLGGADTEAFF TGTGCCAGCAGTCTGGGGGGGGCCGACACTGAAGCTTTCTTT - TRBV12-3/TRBV12-4 - TRBJ1-1
CASSPPPGQDNSPLHF TGTGCCAGCAGTCCACCTCCGGGACAGGATAATTCACCCCTCCACTTT medium-sized TRBV28 TRBD1 TRBJ1-6
CSARRRSSYEQYF TGCAGTGCTAGGCGGAGAAGCTCCTACGAGCAGTACTTC - TRBV20-1 - TRBJ2-7
CSAGKGQGTYEQYF TGCAGTGCTGGGAAGGGACAGGGGACTTACGAGCAGTACTTC - TRBV20-1 TRBD1 TRBJ2-7
CASSGRSSQYF TGTGCCAGCAGTGGGCGTTCGTCGCAGTATTTT few TRBV12-3/TRBV12-4 - TRBJ2-3
CASSTRTTDTQYF TGCGCCAGCTCGACTAGGACCACAGATACGCAGTATTTT many TRBV10-2 - TRBJ2-3
CASFPGQGVYYTF TGTGCCAGTTTTCCAGGACAGGGTGTGTACTACACCTTC - TRBV11-3 TRBD1 TRBJ1-2
CASSLEVRPHTQYF TGTGCCAGCAGCTTAGAAGTCCGCCCCCATACGCAGTATTTT - TRBV7-2 - TRBJ2-3
CASSRLAGPSTDTQYF TGTGCCAGCAGCCGACTAGCGGGTCCTAGCACAGATACGCAGTATTTT - TRBV4-2 TRBD2 TRBJ2-3
CASSPGGLVNQPQHF TGTGCCAGCAGCCCGGGGGGCTTAGTCAATCAGCCCCAGCATTTT - TRBV27 - TRBJ1-5
CASSERGQVNTEAFF TGTGCCAGCAGCGAAAGAGGACAGGTGAATACTGAAGCTTTCTTT - TRBV3-1 TRBD1 TRBJ1-1
CASSIVGMPQHF TGTGCCAGTAGTATAGTCGGGATGCCCCAGCATTTT few TRBV19 - TRBJ1-5
CASKTLRQGFGPGELFF TGTGCCAGCAAAACGCTCCGACAGGGTTTCGGTCCCGGGGAGCTGTTTTTT - TRBV6-5 TRBD1 TRBJ2-2
CASSPASSYNEQFF TGCGCCAGCAGCCCCGCTAGCTCCTACAATGAGCAGTTCTTC few TRBV4-1 - TRBJ2-1
CASSKTRPGGGGYEQYF TGTGCCAGCAGTAAAACCCGACCAGGGGGCGGAGGTTACGAGCAGTACTTC - TRBV7-2 TRBD1 TRBJ2-7
CASSQDVRSDTQYF TGCGCCAGCAGCCAAGATGTGAGGTCAGATACGCAGTATTTT many TRBV4-3 - TRBJ2-3
CASSFSRANTEAFF TGTGCCAGCAGTTTTTCTCGTGCGAACACTGAAGCTTTCTTT few TRBV12-3/TRBV12-4 - TRBJ1-1
CAGQDINTGELFF TGTGCCGGACAGGATATTAACACCGGGGAGCTGTTTTTT - TRBV19 TRBD1 TRBJ2-2
CASSLRQGRGEQYF TGTGCCAGCAGCTTAAGGCAGGGGCGCGGCGAGCAGTACTTC - TRBV7-9 - TRBJ2-7
CASSLDYGTDTQYF TGTGCCAGCAGCTTAGATTACGGCACAGATACGCAGTATTTT - TRBV11-3 - TRBJ2-3
CSARGGYEEYF TGCAGTGCTAGAGGGGGTTACGAGGAGTACTTC - TRBV20-1 - TRBJ2-7
CASSFEAGIYEQYF TGTGCCAGCAGCTTCGAGGCAGGGATCTACGAGCAGTACTTC - TRBV7-9 - TRBJ2-7
CASSRTGGATTQGYTF TGTGCCAGCAGTAGGACAGGGGGCGCGACCACGCAAGGCTACACCTTC - TRBV6-5 TRBD1 TRBJ1-2
CASSLGGPTDTQYF TGTGCCAGCAGTTTAGGAGGGCCCACAGATACGCAGTATTTT few TRBV28 - TRBJ2-3
CASSFSANTGELFF TGTGCCAGCAGTTTCTCAGCCAACACCGGGGAGCTGTTTTTT - TRBV2 - TRBJ2-2
CASRTATGVSDAFF TGTGCCAGCAGAACGGCGACAGGGGTTTCAGACGCTTTCTTT few TRBV6-5 TRBD1 TRBJ1-1
CASSLPDSSYEQYF TGTGCCAGCAGCTTACCGGACAGCTCCTACGAGCAGTACTTC - TRBV7-8 - TRBJ2-7
CASKLAASSYEQYF TGTGCCAGCAAACTAGCGGCTAGCTCCTACGAGCAGTACTTC many TRBV2 TRBD2 TRBJ2-7
CASSSRRDRVFLDYGYTF TGTGCCAGCAGCTCCAGGAGGGACAGGGTATTCCTGGACTATGGCTACACCTTC few TRBV7-9 TRBD1 TRBJ1-2
CASRKSGRALLSTGELFF TGTGCCAGCAGAAAAAGCGGGAGGGCCTTATTAAGCACCGGGGAGCTGTTTTTT - TRBV6-5 TRBD2 TRBJ2-2